Each of the 13 T cell receptor beta chains below was sequenced from the same sample in a study of molecular identifiers for immune sequencing clone quantification. TCRdb re-called the PCR reads with MiXCR, one entry per CDR3 protein. The table records around 460,000 distinct CDR3 sequences, about 22% of them present only once. Specimen: naive CD8+ T cells from blood, with Jurkat cell RNA spiked in. Subset denoted: FACS-sorted CD8+CD4-CCR7+CD45RA+ naive T cells. The receptors come from a human donor in good health. Some libraries in this study had Jurkat cell RNA spiked in.

Many counts were recorded for this clonotype. The chain has TRBV6-2 or TRBV6-3 and TRBJ1-4; D remains ambiguous. Deletions cut 4 bases from V and 8 bases from J, with 17 bases between. Germline CDR1 reads MNHEY; CDR2 reads SVGEGT. This CDR3 region has 15 residues. The CDR3 loop is CASSSFDAWEEKLFF. The CDR3 DNA sequence: TGTGCCAGCAGTTCCTTCGACGCCTGGGAAGAAAAACTGTTTTTT.

This clonotype was counted only a few times. The chain combines TRBV27 with TRBJ2-7; 7 bases are shared with TRBD2. From germline, CDR1 is MNHEY and CDR2 SMNVEV (reference sequence). The CDR3 runs 15 residues. With V trimmed by 3 bases and J by 4 bases, 9 bases remained unmatched. The CDR3 sequence: CASSFLAGERYEQYF. In DNA, the CDR3 is TGTGCCAGCAGTTTCCTGGCGGGAGAAAGGTACGAGCAGTACTTC.

The J gene is TRBJ1-2, the V gene TRBV7-9; no clear D. The CDR3 contains 14 residues. Trimming took 4 bases from V and 2 from J, leaving 11 bases between them. Per the germline V gene, CDR1 is SEHNR and CDR2 is FQNEAQ (reference sequence). As DNA, the CDR3 is TGTGCCAGCAGCTCCGGGATCCTAAACTATGGCTACACCTTC. As protein: CASSSGILNYGYTF. The variable domain in full, completed from reference TRBV7-9 and TRBJ1-2, reads DTGVSQNPRHKITKRGQNVTFRCDPISEHNRLYWYRQTLGQGPEFLTYFQNEAQLEKSRLLSDRFSAERPKGSFSTLEIQRTEQGDSAMYLCASSSGILNYGYTFGSGTRLTVV.

The sample holds a few counts of this clonotype. The rearrangement joins TRBV20-1 to TRBJ2-3; TRBD2 matches 7 bases. The CDR3 is made up of 15 amino acids. With V trimmed by 6 bases and J by 1 base, 10 bases remained unmatched. The germline gives CDR1 DFQATT, CDR2 SNEGSKA (reference sequence). The CDR3 DNA reads as TGCAGTGCGGCGGGGGAGTTGACGGGCACAGATACGCAGTATTTT. Its protein product is CSAAGELTGTDTQYF.

This clonotype was seen at least ten times. V gene TRBV7-2 combines with J gene TRBJ2-1, with D possibly matching TRBD2 (6 bases). This CDR3 has 15 residues. V was shortened by 3 bases and J by 0 bases, with 9 bases between the two germline ends. Germline CDR1 SGHTA, CDR2 FQGNSA. The CDR3 region is CASSFLGSSYNEQFF. Written as DNA, the CDR3 is TGTGCCAGCAGCTTTCTCGGGAGCTCCTACAATGAGCAGTTCTTC. Based on the CDR3 plus reference TRBV7-2 and TRBJ2-1, the full variable domain is GAGVSQSPSNKVTEKGKDVELRCDPISGHTALYWYRQSLGQGLEFLIYFQGNSAPDKSGLPSDRFSAERTGGSVSTLTIQRTQQEDSAVYLCASSFLGSSYNEQFFGPGTRLTVL.

The rearrangement links TRBV7-9 to TRBJ2-7, with D possibly being TRBD1 or TRBD2 (6 bases each). V was shortened by 8 bases and J by 0 bases, with 14 bases between the two germline ends. Germline V gives CDR1 SEHNR, CDR2 FQNEAQ (reference sequence). The CDR3 is made up of 14 amino acids. The CDR3 here is CASVGGSSSYEQYF. As DNA, the CDR3 is TGTGCCAGCGTAGGGGGGTCGAGCTCCTACGAGCAGTACTTC.

This clonotype has more than one count but fewer than ten. The chain employs TRBV11-3 and TRBJ2-3, with 9 bases that match TRBD1. Trimming cost V 4 bases and J 8 bases; bases outside gene matches: 10. The CDR3 has 15 residues. The V gene's germline CDR1 is SGHNT and CDR2 YENEEA. The CDR3 bases are TGTGCCAGCAGCTCGGACAGGGGTTGGCTCGGTACGCAGTATTTT. Translated, it gives CASSSDRGWLGTQYF.

The table lists this clonotype with many counts. The chain employs TRBV28 and TRBJ2-2, with D possibly matching TRBD1 (6 bases). The CDR3 sequence is 15 residues long. Looked up from germline, CDR1 is MDHEN and CDR2 is SYDVKM. V was cut by 5 bases and J by 8 bases, with 18 bases left in between. For the CDR3, the DNA is TGTGCCAGCAGTCCCACTGAGGGGGTTTCGGGGGAGCTGTTTTTT. Amino acid sequence: CASSPTEGVSGELFF.

This clonotype has at least ten counts. V is TRBV4-1 and J is TRBJ2-3; perhaps TRBD2 as D (7 bases). Germline V gene data show CDR1 as MGHRA and CDR2 as YSYEKL. The V end was cut by 1 base, the J end by 2 bases, with 16 bases between. The CDR3 has 17 amino acids. CDR3: CASSQVGGGLDTDTQYF. CDR3 DNA: TGCGCCAGCAGCCAAGTAGGGGGAGGGCTTGACACAGATACGCAGTATTTT.

This clonotype has more than one count but fewer than ten. No conserved phenylalanine or tryptophan is present at the end of the CDR3, so a read error is the likely explanation. The chain joins TRBV10-2 to TRBJ1-1; D call uncertain. V lost 0 bases and J lost 5, with 7 bases in between. Germline CDR1 reads WSHSY; CDR2 reads SAAADI. This CDR3 comprises 13 residues. CDR3 region: CASSESMGTEAFL. CDR3 nucleotide sequence: TGCGCCAGCAGTGAGTCGATGGGTACTGAAGCTTTCCTT.

Ten or more counts support this clonotype. This rearrangement joins TRBV20-1 to TRBJ2-7; 9 bases match TRBD1. This CDR3 region has 15 residues. Losses at the gene ends were 0 bases for V and 0 bases for J; bases not matched to a gene: 3. Per the germline V gene, CDR1 is DFQATT and CDR2 is SNEGSKA (reference sequence). CDR3: CSARDRDRASYEQYF. For the CDR3, the DNA is TGCAGTGCTAGAGATAGGGACAGGGCCTCCTACGAGCAGTACTTC.

This rearrangement joins TRBV5-1 to TRBJ2-7; D not resolved. Deletions cut 4 bases from V and 5 bases from J, with 16 bases between. The germline gives CDR1 SGHRS, CDR2 YFSETQ. This CDR3 has 14 residues. Here the CDR3 reads CASSDPLVANEQYF. The CDR3 DNA follows: TGCGCCAGCAGCGACCCCTTGGTGGCCAACGAGCAGTACTTC. The whole variable domain, filled in from reference TRBV5-1 and TRBJ2-7, reads KAGVTQTPRYLIKTRGQQVTLSCSPISGHRSVSWYQQTPGQGLQFLFEYFSETQRNKGNFPGRFSGRQFSNSRSEMNVSTLELGDSALYLCASSDPLVANEQYFGPGTRLTVT.

The chain recombines TRBV20-1 with TRBJ2-4, with 7 bases aligning to TRBD1. Germline CDR1 DFQATT, CDR2 SNEGSKA (reference sequence). V shed 0 bases and J 3 bases; nucleotides not matched to a gene: 5. The CDR3 extends over 15 amino acids. CDR3 protein: CSARDEGTVKNIQYF. The CDR3 DNA is TGCAGTGCTAGAGATGAGGGGACAGTCAAAAACATTCAGTACTTC.